This T cell receptor beta chain derives from a study of blood T cells in healthy people across ages. Germline CDR1 is ENHRY and CDR2 is SYGVKD. Trimming cost V 6 bases and J 3 bases; bases outside gene matches: 8. The length of the CDR3 is 14 residues. The second PCR ran roughly 7 to 11 cycles with a sample-barcoded 5' primer and J-beta primers. TCRdb independently ran MiXCR on the 5' RACE reads; one entry per CDR3 protein. The sample lists some 1.4 million distinct CDR3 sequences; 35% to 45% were seen once. Whole-study findings and limits: Per million T cells, TCR beta diversity dropped about linearly as age rose. Diversity estimated from one million T cells was considered an underestimate.

This clonotype was recorded at least ten times. Antigen unknown. The sequenced sample was blood. The source of this sequence is a woman in her late teens or twenties in good health. This chain links TRBV10-3 with TRBJ2-7, with 7 bases that match TRBD1. In nucleotides, the CDR3 is TGTGCCATCAGCGGGACAGCTTCTAACTACGAGCAGTACTTC. Protein sequence: CAISGTASNYEQYF.